The 7 T cell receptor beta chains listed next were all sequenced from one sample in a study of CD8 T cells in ankylosing spondylitis. MiXCR was run by TCRdb on the 5' RACE reads, yielding one entry per CDR3 protein. The table shows 250,000 to 350,000 distinct CDR3 sequences, with over 15% occurring only once. Sample: blood, either unsorted or a sorted T cell fraction (not recorded which). The origin of the receptors is a male donor with ankylosing spondylitis or in good health (not recorded which).

This clonotype was seen more than once but under ten times. The chain joins TRBV4-2 to TRBJ2-1, with 8 bases identical to TRBD2. CDR1 and CDR2 (germline): LGHNA, YNFKEQ. The CDR3 runs to 16 residues. Losses at the gene ends were 2 bases for V and 5 bases for J; bases not matched to a gene: 8. Here the CDR3 reads CASSQTVGSGNNEQFF. The CDR3 nucleotides are TGTGCCAGCAGCCAAACTGTCGGTAGCGGGAACAATGAGCAGTTCTTC.

The V and J genes are TRBV15 and TRBJ2-3, with D unclear. The CDR3 has 15 residues. V lost 0 bases to trimming and J lost 2 bases, with 9 bases between them. The V gene's germline CDR1 is LNHNV and CDR2 YYDKDF (reference sequence). CDR3 sequence (DNA): TGTGCCACCAGCAGAGAAAGTCAGGTCACAGATACGCAGTATTTT. Protein sequence: CATSRESQVTDTQYF.

This sequence joins TRBV12-3 or TRBV12-4 and TRBJ2-1, with 13 nucleotides matching TRBD2. V lost 5 bases to trimming and J lost 14 bases; unmatched junction nucleotides: 3. There are 12 residues in the CDR3. CDR3 nucleotide sequence: TGTGCCAGCAGTCTCGGACTAGCGGGAGAGTTCTTC. Amino acid sequence: CASSLGLAGEFF.

The V call is TRBV7-8, the J call TRBJ1-5; D unclear. The V gene's germline CDR1 is SGHVS and CDR2 FQNEAQ. V was clipped by 5 bases and J by 3 bases, with 17 bases between them. This CDR3 spans 16 amino acids. Here the CDR3 reads CASSRQTDGVNQPQHF. The DNA for the CDR3 is TGTGCCAGCAGCCGTCAGACGGACGGAGTCAATCAGCCCCAGCATTTT.

This clonotype was counted ten times or more. The J gene is TRBJ2-1, the V gene TRBV12-3 or TRBV12-4, with 9 bases fitting TRBD1. Trimming at V came to 6 bases and at J to 6 bases, leaving 12 bases not matched to a gene. CDR3 length equals 16 residues. The CDR3 nucleotides are TGTGCCAGCAGCAAACCGGGACAGGGATTGGGCAATGAGCAGTTCTTC. It is translated as CASSKPGQGLGNEQFF.

The rearrangement uses TRBV6-5 and TRBJ2-2; no clear D gene. The CDR3 extends over 13 amino acids. Per the germline V gene, CDR1 is MNHEY and CDR2 is SVGAGI. Trimming removed 2 bases at V and 6 bases at J, with 7 bases between. In DNA form, the CDR3 reads TGTGCCAGCAGTTACCGAGAGGCCGGGGAGCTGTTTTTT. Translated, it gives CASSYREAGELFF.

Remarks on this clonotype: Given a much more abundant clone one base away, this may be a read error. J is TRBJ1-5 and V is TRBV20-1; D not resolved. The CDR3 covers 14 residues. Per germline, CDR1 DFQATT and CDR2 SNEGSKA (reference sequence). The V end was cut by 0 bases, the J end by 5 bases, with 11 bases between. CDR3 DNA: TGCAGTGCTAGAGAGATCAATTTTTATCAGCCCCAGCATTTT. Protein product: CSAREINFYQPQHF.